Following are 25 T cell receptor beta chains from one sample sequenced in a study of blood T cells in healthy people across ages. A second roughly 6 to 12 cycle PCR used barcoded and J-beta primers. One entry per CDR3 protein results from TCRdb running MiXCR on the 5' RACE reads. Altogether just over 1 million distinct CDR3 sequences are present, less than 50% being singletons, with the ten largest covering 18%. Sequenced input: blood. The receptors stem from an older woman in good health.

The V gene is TRBV12-3 or TRBV12-4, the J gene TRBJ2-1; tentative D call: TRBD2 (5 bases). CDR3 length equals 15 residues. V was shortened by 3 bases and J by 8 bases, with 17 bases between the two germline ends. This CDR3 reads CASSFERRTSDEQFF. The CDR3 nucleotides read TGTGCCAGCAGTTTCGAGCGGAGGACTTCGGATGAGCAGTTCTTC.

The table lists this clonotype with a count of one. The chain joins TRBV5-5 to TRBJ1-1, with D perhaps matching TRBD1 (5 bases). The V and J ends lost 0 bases and 9 bases respectively, with 12 bases between them. Looked up from germline, CDR1 is SGHKS and CDR2 is YYEKEE (reference sequence). The CDR3 totals 13 residues. The CDR3 bases are TGTGCCAGCAGCTTGGTTGGGGCACTCAAAGCTTTCTTT. Translated, it gives CASSLVGALKAFF.

This chain uses TRBV11-3 with TRBJ2-3, with D uncertain. The germline gives CDR1 SGHNT, CDR2 YENEEA. CDR3 length equals 13 residues. V lost 6 bases and J 2 bases, leaving 9 bases between the germline ends. Written as DNA, the CDR3 is TGTGCCAGCAGTCCGGCAGCCACAGATACGCAGTATTTT. It translates to CASSPAATDTQYF.

The chain employs TRBV7-9 and TRBJ2-7; weak D call: TRBD1 (5 bases). The CDR3 contains 14 residues. CDR1 and CDR2 (germline): SEHNR, FQNEAQ (reference sequence). V was cut by 1 base and J by 7 bases, with 14 bases left in between. The CDR3 loop reads CASSLDWSGREQYF. The CDR3 DNA sequence: TGTGCCAGCAGCTTAGATTGGTCAGGGCGGGAGCAGTACTTC.

This sequence joins TRBV29-1 and TRBJ2-1, with TRBD2 matching 7 bases. This CDR3 has 13 residues. The ends lost 1 base at V and 8 bases at J; junction bases unmatched: 5. CDR1 SQVTM and CDR2 ANQGSEA come from the germline V gene. CDR3 protein: CSVEGGGVDEQFF. The CDR3 bases are TGCAGCGTTGAAGGGGGAGGGGTGGATGAGCAGTTCTTC.

This chain joins TRBV27 and TRBJ2-7, with D possibly TRBD1 on 5 matching bases. The CDR3 consists of 16 residues. The ends were cut back, 5 bases at V and 0 bases at J, with 17 bases in the middle. Germline V gene data show CDR1 as MNHEY and CDR2 as SMNVEV (reference sequence). The CDR3 DNA reads TGTGCCAGCAGTCCCCAGGGTTCAGGTAGCTCCTACGAGCAGTACTTC. It codes for CASSPQGSGSSYEQYF.

This chain connects TRBV27 to TRBJ2-7; 13 positions match TRBD2. Germline V gene data show CDR1 as MNHEY and CDR2 as SMNVEV (reference sequence). With 8 bases clipped from V and 0 bases from J, the junction kept 1 base outside the gene matches. The CDR3 is 14 amino acids. The DNA of the CDR3 is TGTGCCAGCGGGACTAGCGGGACCTCCTACGAGCAGTACTTC. This encodes CASGTSGTSYEQYF.

The chain uses TRBV29-1 and TRBJ2-7, with D perhaps TRBD1 or TRBD2 (5 bases each). Judging by the DNA end, TRBJ2-5 fits better; the J call may be wrong. Germline V gene data show CDR1 as SQVTM and CDR2 as ANQGSEA. The CDR3 extends over 15 amino acids. The CDR3 region is CSAYAGRGPGETQYF. CDR3 bases: TGCAGCGCCTACGCCGGACGGGGACCGGGGGAGACCCAGTACTTC.

This clonotype was detected once. This could be a read error, since a much larger clone is one nucleotide away. This chain joins TRBV9 and TRBJ2-3; D unresolved. Looked up from germline, CDR1 is SGDLS and CDR2 is YYNGEE. The CDR3 is 14 residues long. CDR3 region: CASSVALATNTQYF. The CDR3 nucleotides read TGTGCCAGCAGCGTAGCTTTAGCCACAAATACGCAGTATTTT.

The genes are TRBV12-3 or TRBV12-4 and TRBJ2-5; 7 nucleotides line up with TRBD1. J lost 3 bases, V lost 7 bases, and 8 bases had no gene match. The CDR3 has 14 amino acids. This chain's CDR3 is CASTPPGQKETQYF. The CDR3 bases are TGTGCCAGCACCCCCCCGGGACAGAAAGAGACCCAGTACTTC.

V is TRBV18 and J is TRBJ2-5, with 7 bases matching TRBD2. The end of the DNA fits TRBJ2-7 better, so the J call may be wrong. Looked up from germline, CDR1 is KGHSH and CDR2 is LQKENI. CDR3 length: 17 residues. CDR3 in amino acids: CASSPNGLGGTRYEQYF. In DNA form, the CDR3 reads TGTGCCAGCTCACCTAACGGTTTGGGGGGGACCCGCTACGAGCAGTACTTC.

This clonotype was seen only a few times. The chain recombines TRBV27 with TRBJ2-3; 7 bases are a match to TRBD2. This CDR3 contains 14 residues. The V gene's germline CDR1 is MNHEY and CDR2 SMNVEV (reference sequence). Trimming cost V 5 bases and J 2 bases; bases outside gene matches: 4. CDR3 protein: CASSAGVTTDTQYF. The CDR3 DNA reads TGTGCCAGCAGTGCGGGGGTAACCACAGATACGCAGTATTTT.

This clonotype was detected only a few times. J is TRBJ2-1 and V is TRBV10-3; 11 nucleotides align to TRBD1. CDR1 is ENHRY and CDR2 is SYGVKD in the germline V gene. The CDR3 loop spans 14 amino acids. J lost 7 bases, V lost 4 bases, and 3 bases had no gene match. CDR3 DNA: TGTGCCATCAGTGGGGGACAGGGGGGGAATGAGCAGTTCTTC. This encodes CAISGGQGGNEQFF.

This clonotype was observed a handful of times. The chain is built from TRBV6-5 and TRBJ2-6; no clear D gene. Trimming pared 2 bases from V and 0 bases from J, leaving 14 bases between. The germline V gene has CDR1 MNHEY and CDR2 SVGAGI. The CDR3 has 18 residues. CDR3: CASSYSILRSSGANVLTF. CDR3 coding DNA: TGTGCCAGCAGTTACAGCATCCTAAGAAGCTCTGGGGCCAACGTCCTGACTTTC.

The chain uses TRBV5-1 and TRBJ2-7, with D perhaps matching TRBD1 (8 bases). V dropped 2 bases and J dropped 10 bases, with 16 bases sitting between them. The CDR3 is 13 residues long. Looked up from germline, CDR1 is SGHRS and CDR2 is YFSETQ. Written as DNA, the CDR3 is TGCGCCAGCAGCTTTGGACAGGGAGGGTATCAGTACTTC. Its translation: CASSFGQGGYQYF.

DNA for the CDR3: TGCAGTGCCCCCCTCTCTCGGGGGGCATCCTACGAGCAGTACTTC. Protein product: CSAPLSRGASYEQYF. This sequence joins TRBV20-1 and TRBJ2-7; D may be TRBD2 (7 bases). The V end was cut by 6 bases, the J end by 1 base, with 19 bases between. CDR1 and CDR2 from the germline V gene are DFQATT and SNEGSKA (reference sequence). The length of the CDR3 is 15 residues.

In this sample, this clonotype turned up a few times. The chain carries TRBV2 and TRBJ2-1, with D maybe TRBD1 (7 bases). Germline assignment: CDR1 SNHLY and CDR2 FYNNEI. V was shortened by 0 bases and J by 4 bases, with 16 bases between the two germline ends. CDR3 size: 17 residues. The CDR3 bases are TGTGCCAGCAGTGAAGCGCTTCTGGCGGGACAGTACAATGAGCAGTTCTTC. This sequence encodes CASSEALLAGQYNEQFF.

Concerning this clonotype: The DNA is left out, because the CDR3 cannot be placed on it with certainty; the CDR3 is given as TCRdb lists it. The V gene is TRBV19, the J gene TRBJ2-4; the D call in the table, TRBD1, was not verified against the DNA. Germline CDR1 LNHDA, CDR2 SQIVND (reference sequence). The CDR3 adds up to 12 amino acids, both ends counted. Here the CDR3 reads CASSVAGGAPYF.

This chain uses TRBV27 with TRBJ2-7; 12 bases map to TRBD2. V trimming: 0 bases; J trimming: 5 bases; junction bases outside the gene matches: 14. CDR3 length equals 19 residues. The germline V gene encodes CDR1 MNHEY and CDR2 SMNVEV (reference sequence). This CDR3 is CASSLSSSGRAKYVDEQYF. In DNA form, the CDR3 reads TGTGCCAGCAGTTTATCGTCTAGCGGGAGGGCCAAGTATGTCGACGAGCAGTACTTC.

The chain employs TRBV5-1 and TRBJ2-5; 7 bases align to TRBD2. The DNA end is more similar to TRBJ2-7, so the J call may be wrong. Germline CDR1 SGHRS, CDR2 YFSETQ. This CDR3 has 14 amino acids. CDR3 sequence reads: CASSSGGSRDEQYF. DNA of the CDR3: TGCGCCAGCAGCTCCGGGGGGAGTCGGGACGAGCAGTACTTC.

The rearrangement links TRBV10-3 to TRBJ2-7; maybe TRBD2 (5 bases). Trimming removed 6 bases from V and 0 bases from J, with 18 bases in between. Germline V gene data show CDR1 as ENHRY and CDR2 as SYGVKD. There are 16 residues in the CDR3. The CDR3 spells CAISLLLDSPSYEQYF. CDR3 nucleotides: TGTGCCATCAGCCTATTGTTGGACTCTCCCTCCTACGAGCAGTACTTC.

The rearrangement joins TRBV20-1 to TRBJ2-3; 13 bases are a match to TRBD2. The germline V gene encodes CDR1 DFQATT and CDR2 SNEGSKA (reference sequence). V was pared by 6 bases and J by 0 bases, with 18 bases of the junction left unmatched. The CDR3 loop spans 20 amino acids. Here the CDR3 DNA reads TGCAGTGCATGGGGGGCCCGGACTAGCGGGAGACGACCTAGCACAGATACGCAGTATTTT. It translates to CSAWGARTSGRRPSTDTQYF.

This clonotype was counted a few times. This rearrangement joins TRBV20-1 to TRBJ1-5, with D possibly being TRBD1 (6 bases). Germline-derived CDR1 and CDR2 are DFQATT and SNEGSKA (reference sequence). The CDR3 contains 12 residues. V was trimmed by 2 bases and J by 4 bases, leaving 6 bases between them. The CDR3 bases are TGCAGTGCTAGACAGGGGAATCAGCCCCAGCATTTT. Translation: CSARQGNQPQHF.

This clonotype was detected only a few times. The chain couples TRBV20-1 to TRBJ1-4; tentatively, D is TRBD1 (5 bases). Trimming left V 0 bases short and J 2 bases short, with 16 bases between. Germline CDR1 reads DFQATT; CDR2 reads SNEGSKA (reference sequence). This CDR3 contains 17 residues. DNA for the CDR3: TGCAGTGCTAGAGATTTTATCTCAGGGCTGACTAATGAAAAACTGTTTTTT. Translation gives CSARDFISGLTNEKLFF.

Notes on this clonotype: Mismatch with germline at one junction end may stem from a read error. V and J are TRBV14 and TRBJ2-5; D unclear. The CDR3 spans 15 residues. From germline, CDR1 is SGHDN and CDR2 FVKESK. CDR3 sequence: CASSQAGQSQGTQYF. The CDR3 region has the DNA TGTGCCAGCAGCCAAGCTGGGCAGAGCCAAGGGACCCAGTACTTC.